This T cell receptor beta chain was identified in a study of early T cells in non-severe SARS-CoV-2 infection. The germline CDR1 and CDR2 sequences are MNHEY and SVGAGI. The CDR3 is 12 amino acids. Trimming removed 6 bases at V and 7 bases at J, with 9 bases between. Individually, cDNA molecules had unique molecular identifiers attached to them. One entry per CDR3 protein, called by TCRdb with MiXCR from the 5' RACE reads. The sample shows about 40,000 distinct CDR3 sequences, 4.5% to 5% of them seen only once. This clonotype came up many times. Sequencing was performed on whole blood. This chain joins TRBV6-5 and TRBJ2-2, with TRBD1 as a possible D gene (5 bases). The sequence was obtained from an adult who was a healthcare worker with PCR-confirmed SARS-CoV-2 infection or an uninfected control (not recorded which). CDR3 amino acids: CASRPRVGELFF. The CDR3 bases are TGTGCCAGCAGGCCCAGGGTCGGGGAGCTGTTTTTT.